Below are 23 T cell receptor beta chains sequenced from a single sample in a study of blood T cell repertoires in COVID-19 (dated by TCRdb to 2020 to 2022). The library relied on the immunoSEQ multiplex PCR assay. TCRdb obtained this table from immuneACCESS and retained in-frame rearrangements with V and J assigned. These tables miss some clones; where compared with another copy, unresolved V genes account for less than half of the shortfall, and the remainder is unexplained. The sample table lists 250,000 to 300,000 clones, around 84% of them with a count of one. The ten largest clones add up to under 4.5% of the sample. The sequenced sample was PBMCs or T cells enriched from blood (not recorded which). The receptors come from a man aged 25 to 40 with acute COVID-19.

The rearrangement uses TRBV6-5 and TRBJ2-4, with D perhaps matching TRBD2 (7 bases). This CDR3 region has 16 residues. V was cut by 4 bases and J by 3 bases, with 16 bases left in between. CDR1 MNHEY and CDR2 SVGAGI come from the germline V gene. CDR3 sequence reads: CASSLGGGRSKNIQYF. The CDR3 DNA is TGTGCCAGCAGTTTAGGGGGGGGGCGTAGCAAAAACATTCAGTACTTC.

The chain uses TRBV9 and TRBJ1-1, with TRBD1 as a possible D gene (6 bases). The CDR3 has 15 residues. The germline V and J ends were trimmed by 4 bases and 1 base, with 14 bases remaining between them. The germline gives CDR1 SGDLS, CDR2 YYNGEE. The CDR3 reads CASSSYPQGNTEAFF. The CDR3 nucleotides are TGTGCCAGCAGCTCATACCCACAGGGGAACACTGAAGCTTTCTTT.

V gene TRBV11-2 combines with J gene TRBJ1-5; the D gene is possibly TRBD1 (5 bases). The CDR3 runs 14 residues. Germline V gives CDR1 SGHAT, CDR2 FQNNGV. V was trimmed by 1 base and J by 8 bases, leaving 12 bases between them. The CDR3: CASSLVGGGKPQHF. In DNA, the CDR3 is TGTGCCAGCAGCTTAGTGGGGGGAGGGAAGCCCCAGCATTTT.

This rearrangement joins TRBV2 to TRBJ1-1; D remains ambiguous. V lost 4 bases and J 3 bases, leaving 9 bases between the germline ends. The CDR3 has 13 residues. CDR1 SNHLY and CDR2 FYNNEI come from the germline V gene. CDR3 DNA sequence: TGTGCCAGCAGTGGGGCAGAACACACTGAAGCTTTCTTT. This encodes CASSGAEHTEAFF. Full variable domain (rest looked up from reference TRBV2 and TRBJ1-1): EPEVTQTPSHQVTQMGQEVILRCVPISNHLYFYWYRQILGQKVEFLVSFYNNEISEKSEIFDDQFSVERPDGSNFTLKIRSTKLEDSAMYFCASSGAEHTEAFFGQGTRLTVV.

The chain is built from TRBV3-1 (or the pseudogene TRBV3-2) and TRBJ2-1; tentative D call: TRBD1 (5 bases). Per germline, CDR1 LGHDT and CDR2 YNNKEL (reference sequence). The CDR3 runs 16 residues. V lost 3 bases, J lost 1 base, and 13 bases lay in between. DNA of the CDR3: TGTGCCAGCAGCCATTCAGGGATGGGGTCCTACAATGAGCAGTTCTTC. Translating gives CASSHSGMGSYNEQFF.

The chain carries TRBV6-5 and TRBJ1-5; D gene unclear. The germline V gene encodes CDR1 MNHEY and CDR2 SVGAGI. V lost 0 bases and J lost 9, with 9 bases in between. This CDR3 has 13 amino acids. CDR3 in DNA: TGTGCCAGCAGTTACTCGGAGCGTCGGCCCCAGCATTTT. It translates to CASSYSERRPQHF.

This chain uses TRBV6-5 with TRBJ2-1; 7 bases map to TRBD2. This CDR3 contains 14 residues. Germline CDR1 and CDR2: MNHEY and SVGAGI. Unmatched junction bases numbered 4, after V lost 6 bases and J lost 2 bases. The CDR3 DNA reads TGTGCCAGCAGGAGCGGGGCGCCCTACAATGAGCAGTTCTTC. This sequence encodes CASRSGAPYNEQFF.

This chain uses TRBV19 with TRBJ1-2; D remains unclear. The length of the CDR3 is 12 residues. Trimming took 7 bases from V and 4 from J, leaving 10 bases between them. Germline CDR1 reads LNHDA; CDR2 reads SQIVND (reference sequence). CDR3 DNA sequence: TGTGCCAGTATTTCCCCTAGCTATGGCTACACCTTC. This encodes CASISPSYGYTF.

This chain uses TRBV15 with TRBJ2-3; D is unresolved. Between the trimmed V and J ends, which lost 1 base and 0 bases, there was a span of 11 bases. The CDR3 covers 16 residues. CDR1 and CDR2 from the germline V gene are LNHNV and YYDKDF (reference sequence). CDR3: CATSRGFEQSTDTQYF. For the CDR3, the DNA is TGTGCCACCAGCAGAGGTTTCGAACAGAGCACAGATACGCAGTATTTT.

This chain links TRBV5-4 with TRBJ1-4; possible D gene TRBD1, 5 bases. CDR3 length: 14 amino acids. V was trimmed by 4 bases and J by 3 bases, leaving 10 bases between them. CDR1 is SGHNT and CDR2 is YYREEE in the germline V gene (reference sequence). The CDR3 loop is CASSPQASNEKLFF. In DNA form, the CDR3 reads TGTGCCAGCAGCCCACAGGCTTCTAATGAAAAACTGTTTTTT. Full variable domain (outside the CDR3, taken from reference TRBV5-4 and TRBJ1-4): ETGVTQSPTHLIKTRGQQVTLRCSSQSGHNTVSWYQQALGQGPQFIFQYYREEENGRGNFPPRFSGLQFPNYSSELNVNALELDDSALYLCASSPQASNEKLFFGSGTQLSVL.

The genes are TRBV19 and TRBJ2-2; possible D gene TRBD2, 5 bases. V was shortened by 2 bases and J by 4 bases, with 17 bases between the two germline ends. The V gene's germline CDR1 is LNHDA and CDR2 SQIVND (reference sequence). The CDR3 is 17 amino acids. The CDR3 DNA reads TGTGCCAGTAGTATAATCTTGGCGGGTATTAGCACCGGGGAGCTGTTTTTT. Amino acids: CASSIILAGISTGELFF.

The chain combines TRBV3-1 (or the pseudogene TRBV3-2) with TRBJ2-7; 14 bases fit TRBD2. The V gene end was trimmed by 4 bases and the J gene end by 2 bases; junction bases not matched to a gene: 1. The CDR3 sequence is 15 residues long. Germline V CDR1 and CDR2: LGHDT, YNNKEL (reference sequence). CDR3 protein: CASSRGLAGAYEQYV. For the CDR3, the DNA is TGTGCCAGCAGCCGGGGACTAGCGGGGGCCTACGAGCAGTACGTC.

This chain uses TRBV5-6 with TRBJ2-5; 14 nucleotides align to TRBD2. V trimming: 0 bases; J trimming: 2 bases; junction bases outside the gene matches: 0. The CDR3 runs 16 residues. From germline, CDR1 is SGHDT and CDR2 YYEEEE. The CDR3 is CASSLGLAGGQETQYF. The CDR3 coding sequence is TGTGCCAGCAGCTTGGGACTAGCGGGGGGGCAAGAGACCCAGTACTTC.

The V and J genes are TRBV9 and TRBJ1-1; 7 bases fit TRBD1. V lost 4 bases, J lost 6 bases, and 6 bases stayed unmatched. This CDR3 has 13 residues. The germline CDR1 and CDR2 sequences are SGDLS and YYNGEE. The CDR3 nucleotides read TGTGCCAGCAGCATCAGGGGGGAACCTGAAGCTTTCTTT. It codes for CASSIRGEPEAFF.

The chain couples TRBV20-1 to TRBJ1-2; D unresolved. The CDR3 consists of 13 residues. Germline assignment: CDR1 DFQATT and CDR2 SNEGSKA (reference sequence). V was shortened by 3 bases and J by 8 bases, with 16 bases between the two germline ends. The CDR3: CSASSPSGYGYTF. CDR3 in DNA: TGCAGTGCTAGTTCCCCCTCGGGGTACGGCTACACCTTC.

The chain uses TRBV10-3 and TRBJ1-5; 7 positions agree with TRBD1. V lost 6 bases to trimming and J lost 1 base; unmatched junction nucleotides: 9. Germline CDR1 reads ENHRY; CDR2 reads SYGVKD. The CDR3 is 16 amino acids. CDR3 in amino acids: CAIRPGQTGSNQPQHF. CDR3 in DNA: TGTGCCATCAGGCCGGGACAGACAGGGAGCAATCAGCCCCAGCATTTT.

This clone was counted a single time. The CDR3 loop is CASSLDRVRDRGLDTQYF. The CDR3 bases are TGTGCCAGCAGCTTAGATCGGGTGAGGGACAGAGGTTTAGATACGCAGTATTTT. The J gene is TRBJ2-3, the V gene TRBV11-2, with TRBD1 matching over 7 bases. Unmatched junction bases numbered 14, after V lost 0 bases and J lost 5 bases. Per the germline V gene, CDR1 is SGHAT and CDR2 is FQNNGV. The CDR3 has 18 amino acids. Based on the CDR3 plus reference TRBV11-2 and TRBJ2-3, the full variable domain is EAGVAQSPRYKIIEKRQSVAFWCNPISGHATLYWYQQILGQGPKLLIQFQNNGVVDDSQLPKDRFSAERLKGVDSTLKIQPAKLEDSAVYLCASSLDRVRDRGLDTQYFGPGTRLTVL.

The V gene is TRBV11-1, the J gene TRBJ2-2; D is unresolved. The CDR3 is 13 residues long. V lost 0 bases and J lost 7, with 6 bases in between. CDR1 is SGHAT, CDR2 FQDESV, per germline (reference sequence). This chain's CDR3 is CASSLAEIGELFF. Written as DNA, the CDR3 is TGTGCCAGCAGCTTAGCGGAGATCGGGGAGCTGTTTTTT.

The chain combines TRBV19 with TRBJ1-1; D unclear. The V gene lost 3 bases and the J gene lost 0 bases, with 14 bases spanning the gap. This CDR3 has 16 residues. CDR1 is LNHDA, CDR2 SQIVND, per germline (reference sequence). CDR3 in DNA: TGTGCCAGTAGTATCCCGGGGAGCCCCATGAACACTGAAGCTTTCTTT. Amino acids: CASSIPGSPMNTEAFF.

The chain has TRBV6-4 and TRBJ2-1; 11 positions match TRBD2. CDR1 and CDR2 from the germline V gene are MRHNA and SNTAGT. The CDR3 loop spans 14 amino acids. The trim removed 3 bases at V and 8 bases at J, leaving 3 bases unmatched. CDR3 DNA sequence: TGTGCCAGCAGTGAAACTAGCGGGAGTTATGAGCAGTTCTTC. The encoded protein is CASSETSGSYEQFF.

This clone was observed a few times. The chain recombines TRBV29-1 with TRBJ1-1, with 7 bases aligning to TRBD1. Germline assignment: CDR1 SQVTM and CDR2 ANQGSEA. Trimming took 4 bases from V and 2 from J; bases not matched to a gene: 4. The CDR3 totals 13 residues. The CDR3 loop reads CSVGGTANTEAFF. In DNA, the CDR3 is TGCAGCGTTGGTGGGACAGCAAACACTGAAGCTTTCTTT.

The V call is TRBV10-1, the J call TRBJ2-3; 7 nucleotides align to TRBD2. The CDR3 covers 15 residues. J gave up 6 bases and V 2 bases, and 8 bases lay outside the gene matches. Germline V gene sequence: CDR1 WNHNN, CDR2 SYGVQD (reference sequence). CDR3 sequence: CASSEGLGSPDTQYF. In DNA form, the CDR3 reads TGCGCCAGCAGTGAGGGACTAGGGAGCCCGGATACGCAGTATTTT.

This sequence joins TRBV19 and TRBJ2-5; TRBD2 aligns across 9 bases. CDR1 and CDR2 from the germline V gene are LNHDA and SQIVND (reference sequence). CDR3 length: 11 amino acids. Trimming cost V 11 bases and J 3 bases; bases outside gene matches: 1. The CDR3 DNA follows: TGTGCCGCGGGAGGGGAAGAGACCCAGTACTTC. This encodes CAAGGEETQYF.